The rows below give T cell receptor beta chains drawn from one sample of a study of lymphopenia after photon versus proton radiotherapy. The assay was immunoSEQ multiplex PCR, and TCRdb's table has in-frame clones only and misses some. The table includes fewer than 30,000 clones, about 87% detected once. The source was peripheral blood, collected from a patient treated with photon-based radiotherapy. These receptors came from a man in his forties or fifties with gastric cancer. CDR3s include the opening cysteine and the closing phenylalanine or tryptophan. The order of the fields is J gene, V gene, D gene, CDR3 protein. A D gene is named only where the DNA matches it firmly.

J: TRBJ2-3
V: TRBV28
D: .
CDR3: CASTPDTDTQYF

J: TRBJ1-2
V: TRBV7-9
D: .
CDR3: CASSPTNRDGYTF

J: TRBJ2-1
V: TRBV4-1
D: TRBD2
CDR3: CASSQPTSGGAYNEQFF

J: TRBJ2-3
V: TRBV29-1
D: .
CDR3: CSVDLGGDTQYF

J: TRBJ1-1
V: TRBV18
D: .
CDR3: CASSPPGVGAFF

J: TRBJ1-2
V: TRBV5-1
D: .
CDR3: CASSAGMVGGYTF

J: TRBJ1-6
V: TRBV2
D: .
CDR3: CASSGSMGSPLHF

J: TRBJ2-3
V: TRBV19
D: .
CDR3: CASSINRYSTDTQYF

J: TRBJ2-2
V: TRBV5-1
D: TRBD1
CDR3: CASSLQGADTGELFF

J: TRBJ1-5
V: TRBV30
D: TRBD1
CDR3: CAWKLQGLGNQPQHF

J: TRBJ2-3
V: TRBV10-1
D: TRBD1
CDR3: CASSADQTGGYTDTQYF

J: TRBJ2-5
V: TRBV11-3
D: TRBD1
CDR3: CASSPGQQVEETQYF

J: TRBJ1-2
V: TRBV7-9
D: .
CDR3: CASSLLETNYGYTF

J: TRBJ2-5
V: TRBV5-1
D: TRBD2
CDR3: CASSLIAGGETQYF

J: TRBJ2-2
V: TRBV14
D: TRBD2
CDR3: CASSYWTSYPGELFF

J: TRBJ1-6
V: TRBV27
D: TRBD1
CDR3: CASSRRRSDRGYSPLHF

J: TRBJ2-5
V: TRBV6-5
D: .
CDR3: CAAGRLETQYF

J: TRBJ2-7
V: TRBV11-2
D: TRBD2
CDR3: CASSPRTSGGHEQYF

J: TRBJ1-2
V: TRBV6-4
D: TRBD1
CDR3: CASSDSGQGGGYTF

J: TRBJ2-2
V: TRBV30
D: .
CDR3: CAWAGTGELFF

J: TRBJ1-1
V: TRBV19
D: .
CDR3: CASSITRPEAFF

J: TRBJ2-5
V: TRBV7-2
D: .
CDR3: CASSLGLKETQYF

J: TRBJ1-2
V: TRBV18
D: .
CDR3: CASSPEGLYGYTF

J: TRBJ2-7
V: TRBV18
D: TRBD1
CDR3: CASSSGTGLYEQYF

J: TRBJ1-6
V: TRBV7-3
D: .
CDR3: CASSYRSPNSPLHF

J: TRBJ1-5
V: TRBV5-6
D: .
CDR3: CASSFSGNQPQHF

J: TRBJ2-3
V: TRBV6-4
D: .
CDR3: CASSALLGGTDTQYF

J: TRBJ2-1
V: TRBV5-1
D: .
CDR3: CASSLAEGNEQFF

J: TRBJ1-6
V: TRBV6-5
D: .
CDR3: CASRERERNSPLHF

J: TRBJ1-1
V: TRBV5-6
D: .
CDR3: CASSSTTGRTEAFF

J: TRBJ1-2
V: TRBV5-6
D: .
CDR3: CASSYGTDYGYTF

J: TRBJ2-5
V: TRBV18
D: TRBD1
CDR3: CASSPRDRSKETQYF

J: TRBJ1-1
V: TRBV2
D: .
CDR3: CASSVPGLNTEAFF

J: TRBJ1-2
V: TRBV27
D: TRBD1
CDR3: CASSRGTGGPDRYGYTF

J: TRBJ1-6
V: TRBV30
D: .
CDR3: CAWSGRRDSPLHF

J: TRBJ2-5
V: TRBV19
D: .
CDR3: CASGYKETQYF

J: TRBJ2-6
V: TRBV6-4
D: .
CDR3: CASSDSQSSGANVLTF

J: TRBJ2-3
V: TRBV7-9
D: .
CDR3: CASSQGARGTDTQYF

J: TRBJ2-1
V: TRBV7-2
D: TRBD1
CDR3: CASSLHTGQYYNEQFF

J: TRBJ2-2
V: TRBV10-1
D: .
CDR3: CASNHLITGELFF